This TCR beta chain stems from a study of T cell responses to AZD1222 COVID-19 vaccine. Study-wide results and caveats: Clonal diversity was possibly underestimated, and the donors were mostly white British, with more females. The study found vaccine-associated CD4 TCRs spanning spike, dominant at 160-218 and 743-854. Among AZD1222 vaccinees, only 5 to 7 were seropositive at baseline.

The CDR3 sequence is 13 residues long. With V trimmed by 8 bases and J by 5 bases, 9 bases remained unmatched. The germline CDR1 and CDR2 sequences are SQVTM and ANQGSEA. TCRdb keeps only in-frame clones here, not all; method: immunoSEQ multiplex PCR. The repertoire holds about 98,000 clones, with about 86% as singletons. A remark on this clone: Its target is unknown.

This receptor was obtained from an adult in good health. Sequences were derived from peripheral blood, sampled on day 0 of MenACWY control vaccination. This chain links TRBV29-1 with TRBJ1-2; 9 positions match TRBD1. CDR3 amino acids: CSTRTGVGYGYTF. As DNA, the CDR3 is TGCAGCACCCGGACAGGGGTGGGGTATGGCTACACCTTC.